This T cell receptor (beta chain) is drawn from a study of blood T cell repertoires in COVID-19. Losses at the gene ends were 6 bases for V and 10 bases for J; bases not matched to a gene: 11. This CDR3 has 15 amino acids. Per germline, CDR1 SGDLS and CDR2 YYNGEE. Measured with immunoSEQ multiplex PCR; TCRdb has only the in-frame clones, and not every one. The sample shows some 310,000 clones, around 86% of them seen only once. The specimen sequenced was peripheral blood. This sequence was found in a man between 50 and 59 years old with active or convalescent COVID-19. The rearrangement links TRBV9 to TRBJ2-3; 13 nucleotides align to TRBD2. CDR3 protein: CASTDTGTSGTAQYF. CDR3 sequence (DNA): TGTGCCAGCACCGACACGGGGACTAGCGGGACAGCGCAGTATTTT.